A selection of T cell receptor beta chains follows, all from one sample in a study of cytomegalovirus exposure and HLA in healthy donors. The table came from immunoSEQ multiplex PCR; TCRdb's copy has only in-frame clones and leaves some out. Its table lists about 130,000 clones. The sequencing sample was made of PBMCs. The receptors were gathered from a woman aged 55-69 years in good health and CMV-seronegative. CDR3s include the opening cysteine and the closing phenylalanine or tryptophan. Fields, in order: J gene, CDR3 length, D gene, V gene, CDR3 protein, CDR3 DNA. The D gene is left open where the match is weak.

j_call: TRBJ2-2
cdr3_length: 16
d_call: -
v_call: TRBV5-1
cdr3_aa: CASSQRSDWSTGELFF
cdr3_nt: TGCGCCAGCAGCCAACGGTCCGACTGGTCCACCGGGGAGCTGTTTTTT

j_call: TRBJ1-2
cdr3_length: 15
d_call: -
v_call: TRBV10-3
cdr3_aa: CAISESGGRDYGYTF
cdr3_nt: TGTGCCATCAGTGAGTCTGGGGGCAGGGACTATGGCTACACCTTC

j_call: TRBJ2-7
cdr3_length: 13
d_call: -
v_call: TRBV7-2
cdr3_aa: CASSPRQSGEQYF
cdr3_nt: TGTGCCAGCAGCCCAAGACAGTCTGGCGAGCAGTACTTC

j_call: TRBJ1-1
cdr3_length: 13
d_call: -
v_call: TRBV10-2
cdr3_aa: CASGRQRNTEAFF
cdr3_nt: TGCGCCAGCGGAAGACAGAGGAACACTGAAGCTTTCTTT

j_call: TRBJ2-5
cdr3_length: 14
d_call: TRBD1
v_call: TRBV5-1
cdr3_aa: CASSETGGRETQYF
cdr3_nt: TGCGCCAGCAGCGAAACAGGGGGCAGGGAGACCCAGTACTTC

j_call: TRBJ1-3
cdr3_length: 15
d_call: -
v_call: TRBV9
cdr3_aa: CASSVGRGSGNTIYF
cdr3_nt: TGTGCCAGCAGCGTAGGTCGGGGCTCTGGAAACACCATATATTTT

j_call: TRBJ1-6
cdr3_length: 15
d_call: TRBD1
v_call: TRBV27
cdr3_aa: CASTTGQVYNSPLHF
cdr3_nt: TGTGCCAGCACTACAGGACAGGTCTATAATTCACCCCTCCACTTT

j_call: TRBJ2-5
cdr3_length: 15
d_call: TRBD2
v_call: TRBV6-5
cdr3_aa: CACGRRNEPGETQYF
cdr3_nt: TGTGCTTGCGGGAGACGAAACGAACCTGGCGAGACCCAGTACTTC

j_call: TRBJ2-1
cdr3_length: 16
d_call: TRBD2
v_call: TRBV25-1
cdr3_aa: CASSAYGGGSYNEQFF
cdr3_nt: TGTGCCAGCAGTGCTTACGGGGGGGGCTCCTACAATGAGCAGTTCTTC

j_call: TRBJ2-7
cdr3_length: 16
d_call: TRBD2
v_call: TRBV7-6
cdr3_aa: CASSTTEAGVMYEQYF
cdr3_nt: TGTGCCAGCAGCACCACCGAAGCGGGGGTGATGTACGAGCAGTACTTC

j_call: TRBJ1-5
cdr3_length: 12
d_call: -
v_call: TRBV7-9
cdr3_aa: CASSYNNQPQHF
cdr3_nt: TGTGCCAGCAGTTACAACAATCAGCCCCAGCATTTT

j_call: TRBJ2-1
cdr3_length: 15
d_call: TRBD2
v_call: TRBV19
cdr3_aa: CASSAGLAVADEQFF
cdr3_nt: TGTGCCAGTAGCGCCGGACTAGCGGTTGCGGATGAGCAGTTCTTC

j_call: TRBJ1-4
cdr3_length: 15
d_call: TRBD1
v_call: TRBV4-1
cdr3_aa: CASSRTGGGGEKLFF
cdr3_nt: TGCGCCAGCAGCAGGACAGGAGGGGGTGGAGAAAAACTGTTTTTT